The 23 T cell receptor beta chains presented below share a single source sample, sequenced in a study of CD8 T cells in ankylosing spondylitis. TCRdb used MiXCR to reprocess the 5' RACE reads, holding one entry per CDR3 protein. The sample lists 150,000 to 200,000 distinct CDR3 sequences, around a tenth occurring once. The source material was blood, either unsorted or a sorted T cell fraction (not recorded which). These receptors were collected from a male donor with ankylosing spondylitis or in good health (not recorded which).

This clonotype was seen ten or more times. The gene calls are TRBV4-3 and TRBJ2-1; D might be TRBD1 (6 bases). Germline V gene lookup returns CDR1 LGHNA and CDR2 YSLEER. Trimming pared 0 bases from V and 0 bases from J, leaving 15 bases between. The length of the CDR3 is 18 residues. The CDR3 loop is CASSQDRGPGASYNEQFF. DNA for the CDR3: TGCGCCAGCAGCCAAGATCGGGGTCCAGGGGCCTCCTACAATGAGCAGTTCTTC.

The table lists this clonotype with many counts. V gene TRBV6-2 or TRBV6-3 combines with J gene TRBJ2-7, with TRBD2 matching 7 bases. The V and J ends lost 2 bases and 5 bases, in that order; junction bases with no gene match: 18. This CDR3 comprises 18 residues. Germline CDR1 is MNHEY and CDR2 is SVGEGT. The CDR3, as DNA: TGTGCCAGCAGTTACCAATTTCCTAGCGGCGATAAGAGGGACGAGCAGTACTTC. Translating gives CASSYQFPSGDKRDEQYF.

This clonotype was seen at least ten times. The chain has TRBV29-1 and TRBJ2-5; 7 positions match TRBD2. Germline trimming cut 1 base from V and 5 bases from J; bases unmatched to any gene: 7. CDR1 SQVTM and CDR2 ANQGSEA come from the germline V gene. CDR3 length equals 14 residues. The chain's CDR3 is CSVEALIGRETQYF. The CDR3 DNA follows: TGCAGCGTTGAAGCCCTTATCGGGAGGGAGACCCAGTACTTC.

This clonotype was seen ten or more times. V and J are TRBV29-1 and TRBJ2-1; D possibly corresponds to TRBD2 (5 bases). The CDR3 covers 14 residues. V lost 4 bases and J lost 3, with 13 bases in between. The V gene's germline CDR1 is SQVTM and CDR2 ANQGSEA. The DNA for the CDR3 is TGCAGCGTTGGGTTGGGCGGGTTCTACAATGAGCAGTTCTTC. This sequence encodes CSVGLGGFYNEQFF.

This clonotype has more than one count but fewer than ten. The V call is TRBV5-1, the J call TRBJ1-4, with D maybe TRBD1 (6 bases). CDR3 length equals 14 residues. V shed 1 base and J shed 8 bases, with 12 bases lying between them. The germline CDR1 and CDR2 sequences are SGHRS and YFSETQ. The CDR3 protein is CASSLKQGGEKLFF. CDR3 DNA sequence: TGCGCCAGCAGCTTGAAACAGGGTGGCGAAAAACTGTTTTTT.

The V call is TRBV27, the J call TRBJ2-3; possibly TRBD1 or TRBD2 for D (6 bases each). From germline, CDR1 is MNHEY and CDR2 SMNVEV (reference sequence). V was pared by 6 bases and J by 3 bases, with 22 bases between. This CDR3 has 17 residues. The CDR3 spells CASSRNEGGSRTDTQYF. CDR3 nucleotides: TGTGCCAGCAGCCGAAACGAGGGGGGTTCTCGGACAGATACGCAGTATTTT.

Ten or more counts support this clonotype. The chain joins TRBV27 to TRBJ1-5; D is possibly TRBD1 (6 bases). Germline V lookup: CDR1 MNHEY, CDR2 SMNVEV (reference sequence). The V and J ends lost 5 bases and 0 bases respectively, with 14 bases between them. This CDR3 region has 16 residues. The CDR3 sequence is CASSPGGHRSNQPQHF. The DNA of the CDR3 is TGTGCCAGCAGTCCCGGGGGGCACCGTAGCAATCAGCCCCAGCATTTT.

In its sample, this clonotype was seen many times. The chain carries TRBV3-1 and TRBJ2-1; D remains ambiguous. CDR1 LGHDT and CDR2 YNNKEL come from the germline V gene (reference sequence). There are 13 residues in the CDR3. The V end was cut by 2 bases, the J end by 9 bases, with 11 bases between. DNA for the CDR3: TGTGCCAGCAGCCAACATCCTGGGTCTGAGCAGTTCTTC. This sequence encodes CASSQHPGSEQFF.

This clonotype was picked up many times. CDR3: CASSYLASALHF. CDR3 bases: TGTGCCAGCAGTTACCTAGCCTCGGCCCTCCACTTT. The rearrangement joins TRBV6-6 to TRBJ1-6; D gene unclear. The V gene's germline CDR1 is MNHNY and CDR2 SVGAGI (reference sequence). V was pared by 2 bases and J by 14 bases, with 10 bases between. This CDR3 comprises 12 residues.

This rearrangement joins TRBV12-3 or TRBV12-4 to TRBJ1-1; the match to TRBD1 covers 9 bases. CDR3 length: 14 amino acids. V was pared by 8 bases and J by 1 base, with 5 bases of the junction left unmatched. The DNA for the CDR3 is TGTGCCAGCGGGAGGACAGGGGAGAACACTGAAGCTTTCTTT. Translated: CASGRTGENTEAFF.

In regard to this clonotype: A read error may account for a junction end that differs from germline. J is TRBJ1-1 and V is TRBV13; D not certain. CDR3 length: 15 residues. Per the germline V gene, CDR1 is PRHDT and CDR2 is FYEKMQ (reference sequence). The chain's CDR3 is CANSSGLDRVAEAFF. In nucleotides, the CDR3 is TGTGCCAACAGCTCTGGCTTAGATAGGGTGGCTGAAGCTTTCTTT. Together with reference TRBV13 and TRBJ1-1, the CDR3 gives the full variable domain: AAGVIQSPRHLIKEKRETATLKCYPIPRHDTVYWYQQGPGQDPQFLISFYEKMQSDKGSIPDRFSAQQFSDYHSELNMSSLELGDSALYFCANSSGLDRVAEAFFGQGTRLTVV.

There are a few counts of this clonotype. V is TRBV7-2 and J is TRBJ2-3; 9 bases fit TRBD2. CDR1 SGHTA and CDR2 FQGNSA come from the germline V gene. Unmatched junction bases numbered 10, after V lost 2 bases and J lost 10 bases. The CDR3 spans 15 residues. CDR3 in amino acids: CASSLRASGEVAQYF. The CDR3 DNA is TGTGCCAGCAGCTTACGGGCTAGCGGGGAGGTGGCGCAGTATTTT. The full variable domain, rest sourced from reference TRBV7-2 and TRBJ2-3, is GAGVSQSPSNKVTEKGKDVELRCDPISGHTALYWYRQSLGQGLEFLIYFQGNSAPDKSGLPSDRFSAERTGGSVSTLTIQRTQQEDSAVYLCASSLRASGEVAQYFGPGTRLTVL.

There are many counts of this clonotype. This sequence joins TRBV14 and TRBJ2-7; possible D gene TRBD1, 6 bases. Germline V gene sequence: CDR1 SGHDN, CDR2 FVKESK. V gave up 0 bases and J gave up 0 bases, with 18 bases separating them. The CDR3 loop spans 18 amino acids. Written as DNA, the CDR3 is TGTGCCAGCAGCCAAGATTGGAGGCGACAGGAGAGCTCCTACGAGCAGTACTTC. Its translation: CASSQDWRRQESSYEQYF.

This clonotype was seen at least ten times. The chain carries TRBV4-1 and TRBJ2-1, with D unclear. Germline CDR1 is MGHRA and CDR2 is YSYEKL. This CDR3 spans 11 amino acids. The V and J ends lost 4 bases and 5 bases respectively, with 3 bases between them. CDR3: CASSRNNEQFF. DNA of the CDR3: TGCGCCAGCAGCCGTAACAATGAGCAGTTCTTC.

This clonotype was found many times. The chain employs TRBV12-3 or TRBV12-4 and TRBJ2-2, with TRBD2 as a possible D gene (7 bases). Trimming shortened V by 3 bases and J by 4 bases, and 12 bases separated the two germline ends. The CDR3 sequence is 15 residues long. The CDR3 DNA sequence: TGTGCCAGCAGTTTGGGGGGGCGAGGCACCGGGGAGCTGTTTTTT. Translated, it gives CASSLGGRGTGELFF.

Ten or more counts support this clonotype. This chain links TRBV29-1 with TRBJ2-5, with D possibly being TRBD1 (5 bases). This CDR3 region has 13 residues. V lost 7 bases to trimming and J lost 1 base, with 13 bases between them. The germline CDR1 and CDR2 sequences are SQVTM and ANQGSEA. Here the CDR3 DNA reads TGCAGCGCCGCCGCGGACACCCAAGAGACCCAGTACTTC. This translates into CSAAADTQETQYF.

The sample holds many counts of this clonotype. The J gene is TRBJ2-7, the V gene TRBV5-1; D is undetermined. V dropped 0 bases and J dropped 5 bases, with 12 bases sitting between them. The CDR3 extends over 14 amino acids. Germline CDR1 and CDR2: SGHRS and YFSETQ. The CDR3 sequence: CASSLAAAAHEQYF. For the CDR3, the DNA is TGCGCCAGCAGCTTGGCCGCGGCAGCCCACGAGCAGTACTTC.

Many counts were recorded for this clonotype. This chain joins TRBV9 and TRBJ1-5, with unresolved D. The CDR3 totals 13 residues. V was pared by 0 bases and J by 1 base, with 2 bases between. The germline V gene encodes CDR1 SGDLS and CDR2 YYNGEE. CDR3 coding DNA: TGTGCCAGCAGCGTAGCCAGCAATCAGCCCCAGCATTTT. This gives the protein CASSVASNQPQHF. The entire variable domain, with the rest obtained from reference TRBV9 and TRBJ1-5, is as follows: DSGVTQTPKHLITATGQRVTLRCSPRSGDLSVYWYQQSLDQGLQFLIQYYNGEERAKGNILERFSAQQFPDLHSELNLSSLELGDSALYFCASSVASNQPQHFGDGTRLSIL.

In its sample, this clonotype was seen many times. The chain is built from TRBV12-3 or TRBV12-4 and TRBJ1-1, with unresolved D. Trimming cost V 6 bases and J 4 bases, with 15 bases left between them. The CDR3 extends over 14 amino acids. CDR3 DNA sequence: TGTGCCAGCAGGTTTAGTTCAAGGGCCACTGAAGCTTTCTTT. Protein product: CASRFSSRATEAFF.

A remark on this clonotype: A read error may produce the germline difference seen at one junction end. The J gene is TRBJ2-7, the V gene TRBV7-2; D remains ambiguous. The CDR3 is made up of 13 amino acids. The V gene's germline CDR1 is SGHTA and CDR2 FQGNSA. Here the CDR3 reads CASSLVGLRPINF. In DNA form, the CDR3 reads TGTGCCAGCAGCTTAGTGGGGTTAAGGCCAATTAACTTC.

This sequence joins TRBV5-1 and TRBJ1-4; D might be TRBD1 (5 bases). The CDR3 runs to 15 residues. The V and J ends lost 0 bases and 8 bases respectively, with 14 bases between them. Germline V lookup: CDR1 SGHRS, CDR2 YFSETQ. Written as DNA, the CDR3 is TGCGCCAGCAGCTTGGATGGGTCAGGGAAAGAAAAACTGTTTTTT. Translating gives CASSLDGSGKEKLFF.

This clonotype was recorded a few times. J is TRBJ2-1 and V is TRBV7-2, with TRBD2 identical over 9 bases. The germline V gene encodes CDR1 SGHTA and CDR2 FQGNSA. The junction had 4 bases not matched to a gene; V was cut back by 1 base and J by 6 bases. This CDR3 has 15 residues. The CDR3 loop reads CASSLDGGRVNEQFF. Written as DNA, the CDR3 is TGTGCCAGCAGCTTAGATGGCGGGAGGGTCAATGAGCAGTTCTTC.

The J gene is TRBJ2-6, the V gene TRBV5-1; a possible D gene is TRBD1 (5 bases). The CDR3 covers 17 residues. Germline CDR1 reads SGHRS; CDR2 reads YFSETQ. Trimming cost V 2 bases and J 0 bases, with 12 bases left between them. For the CDR3, the DNA is TGCGCCAGCAGCTTTGTTGGACATCCCTCTGGGGCCAACGTCCTGACTTTC. Translating it yields CASSFVGHPSGANVLTF.